This T cell receptor (beta chain) was recorded in a study of T cells in Graves' hyperthyroidism and ophthalmopathy. Regions amplified from RNA transcripts were the TCR beta CDR3 regions. The HTBI primer set served for first-round RT-PCR of the TCR CDR3. TCRdb reprocessed the multiplex PCR reads with MiXCR, giving one entry per CDR3 protein. The sample holds approximately 400,000 distinct CDR3 sequences, 25% seen once. This clonotype was picked up a small number of times. The antigen is not known. Isolation of PBMCs was performed on approximately 10 ml fresh peripheral blood. Findings and limits, study-wide: Median prediction lead before ophthalmopathy onset was about 6.5 months with the model. Among thyroid clonotypes expanded above 0.001, most also appeared in blood.

Per the germline V gene, CDR1 is SQVTM and CDR2 is ANQGSEA. The junction had 12 bases not matched to a gene; V was cut back by 6 bases and J by 7 bases. The CDR3 runs to 14 residues. The receptor comes from a man aged 45-65 years with Graves' hyperthyroidism. This sequence joins TRBV29-1 and TRBJ2-1; 7 nucleotides align to TRBD1. Sequencing input: blood. The CDR3, as DNA: TGCAGCGTCGGGACAGTGACGAGGCGGAATGAGCAGTTCTTC. As protein: CSVGTVTRRNEQFF.